This TCR beta chain was captured in a study of T-cell reconstitution after alpha-beta-depleted transplantation in children. For TCRbeta, the library was prepared with unique molecular identifiers. TCRdb itself ran the PCR reads through MiXCR, one entry per CDR3 protein. The sample lists more than 550,000 distinct CDR3 sequences, 10% to 13% occurring once. V was pared by 2 bases and J by 9 bases, with 20 bases between. The V gene's germline CDR1 is DFQATT and CDR2 SNEGSKA (reference sequence). The CDR3 runs 15 residues. This sequence joins TRBV20-1 and TRBJ1-5; D is perhaps TRBD1 (6 bases). The receptor was isolated from a human donor who donated a stem cell graft to a child with acute myeloid leukemia. The material sequenced was PBMCs from the stem cell graft donor, taken from the stem cell graft. The CDR3 protein is CSARLRDINAGPQHF. The DNA of the CDR3 is TGCAGTGCTAGATTACGGGACATTAATGCTGGGCCCCAGCATTTT.